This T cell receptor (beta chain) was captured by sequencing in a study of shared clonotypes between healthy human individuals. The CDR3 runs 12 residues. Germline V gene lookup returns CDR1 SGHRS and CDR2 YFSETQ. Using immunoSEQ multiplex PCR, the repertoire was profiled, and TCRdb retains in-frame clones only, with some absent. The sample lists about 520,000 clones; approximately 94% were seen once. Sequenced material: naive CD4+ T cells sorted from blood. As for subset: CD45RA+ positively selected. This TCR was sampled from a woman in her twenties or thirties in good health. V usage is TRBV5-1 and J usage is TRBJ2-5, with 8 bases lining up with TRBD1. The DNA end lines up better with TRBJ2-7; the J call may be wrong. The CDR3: CASSRTGSEQYF. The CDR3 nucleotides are TGCGCCAGCAGCCGGACAGGGAGCGAGCAGTACTTC.